These 32 T cell receptor beta chains came from one sample sequenced in a study of cytotoxic CD8 clonotypes in ibrutinib-treated CLL. The protocol was immunoSEQ multiplex PCR, while the TCRdb copy is restricted to in-frame clones and leaves out a portion. The sample consists of approximately 100,000 clones, about 50% of them appearing once. Sequencing used PBMCs, obtained after 24 months of ibrutinib treatment. These receptors all come from a human donor with chronic lymphocytic leukemia.

This clone was seen only a few times. V and J are TRBV7-8 and TRBJ1-6; D perhaps matches TRBD1 (6 bases). CDR1 is SGHVS and CDR2 is FQNEAQ in the germline V gene. V was shortened by 1 base and J by 9 bases, with 13 bases between the two germline ends. CDR3 length equals 15 residues. The CDR3: CASSLGSGASSPLHF. CDR3 sequence (DNA): TGTGCCAGCAGCTTAGGTTCAGGGGCGTCTTCACCCCTCCACTTT.

The rearrangement joins TRBV10-3 to TRBJ1-6; unclear D gene. Trimming shortened V by 6 bases and J by 5 bases, and 8 bases separated the two germline ends. Germline V gene lookup returns CDR1 ENHRY and CDR2 SYGVKD. This CDR3 has 13 residues. CDR3: CAIRIQDNSPLHF. The CDR3 DNA sequence: TGTGCCATCAGGATTCAAGATAATTCACCCCTCCACTTT.

This clone has only a few counts. This sequence joins TRBV30 and TRBJ2-3; either TRBD1 or TRBD2 may supply D (6 bases each). CDR1 and CDR2 (germline): GTSNPN, SVGIG (reference sequence). The ends were cut back, 0 bases at V and 14 bases at J, with 21 bases in the middle. The CDR3 runs to 14 residues. CDR3 bases: TGTGCCTGGAGTGTTACGGGGGCCCTATATTCGCTGTATTTT. Its protein is CAWSVTGALYSLYF.

In this sample, this clone is medium-sized. The chain uses TRBV5-5 and TRBJ2-3, with 8 bases identical to TRBD1. The CDR3 runs 14 residues. Germline V gives CDR1 SGHKS, CDR2 YYEKEE (reference sequence). Trimming cost V 3 bases and J 5 bases; bases outside gene matches: 5. CDR3 in DNA: TGTGCCAGCAGCTCGGACAGGGTACTAGATACGCAGTATTTT. It codes for CASSSDRVLDTQYF.

V gene TRBV5-1 combines with J gene TRBJ1-5, with D possibly matching TRBD1 (5 bases). The CDR3 is made up of 15 amino acids. Trimming left V 3 bases short and J 4 bases short, with 14 bases between. Germline values: CDR1 SGHRS, CDR2 YFSETQ. The DNA of the CDR3 is TGCGCCAGCAGCTACTCCGGGACGGGGAATCAGCCCCAGCATTTT. Protein: CASSYSGTGNQPQHF.

The chain employs TRBV2 and TRBJ2-3; D remains ambiguous. Per germline, CDR1 SNHLY and CDR2 FYNNEI. The V end lost 2 bases, the J end lost 4 bases, and 10 bases lay between the germline ends. CDR3 length: 14 residues. CDR3 sequence (DNA): TGTGCCAGCAGTGAAAGTCTAGGCCCAGATACGCAGTATTTT. Translated, it gives CASSESLGPDTQYF.

The rearrangement joins TRBV5-1 to TRBJ1-6; D unclear. There are 15 residues in the CDR3. V was trimmed by 7 bases and J by 7 bases, leaving 18 bases between them. The germline V gene has CDR1 SGHRS and CDR2 YFSETQ. The CDR3: CASRARSWENSPLHF. The CDR3 nucleotides read TGCGCCAGCCGGGCCCGATCCTGGGAAAATTCACCCCTCCACTTT.

The chain couples TRBV19 to TRBJ1-6, with a tentative D call TRBD1 (6 bases). Trimming stripped 1 base from V and 11 bases from J, with 12 bases between. Germline CDR1 is LNHDA and CDR2 is SQIVND (reference sequence). The CDR3 contains 14 residues. CDR3: CASSIAGVSPPLHF. The CDR3 region has the DNA TGTGCCAGTAGTATAGCAGGGGTCAGTCCACCCCTCCACTTT.

The CDR3: CASSTGVLTGELFF. The CDR3, as DNA: TGCGCCAGCAGCACCGGTGTTCTCACCGGGGAGCTGTTTTTT. The chain links TRBV5-1 to TRBJ2-2; no definite D call. Germline V gene sequence: CDR1 SGHRS, CDR2 YFSETQ. V was shortened by 4 bases and J by 4 bases, with 11 bases between the two germline ends. CDR3 size: 14 residues. Supplemented by reference TRBV5-1 and TRBJ2-2, the full variable domain reads KAGVTQTPRYLIKTRGQQVTLSCSPISGHRSVSWYQQTPGQGLQFLFEYFSETQRNKGNFPGRFSGRQFSNSRSEMNVSTLELGDSALYLCASSTGVLTGELFFGEGSRLTVL.

This clone was seen many times. The chain combines TRBV5-1 with TRBJ2-3, with D perhaps TRBD2 (5 bases). There are 17 residues in the CDR3. Deletions cut 4 bases from V and 3 bases from J, with 21 bases between. Germline CDR1 and CDR2: SGHRS and YFSETQ. The CDR3 sequence: CASSPRAGERVTDTQYF. The CDR3 DNA follows: TGCGCCAGCAGCCCCCGCGCTGGGGAGCGTGTTACAGATACGCAGTATTTT. The whole variable domain, filled in from reference TRBV5-1 and TRBJ2-3, reads KAGVTQTPRYLIKTRGQQVTLSCSPISGHRSVSWYQQTPGQGLQFLFEYFSETQRNKGNFPGRFSGRQFSNSRSEMNVSTLELGDSALYLCASSPRAGERVTDTQYFGPGTRLTVL.

The chain carries TRBV13 and TRBJ1-3; 8 bases map to TRBD1. The germline V gene has CDR1 PRHDT and CDR2 FYEKMQ (reference sequence). This CDR3 has 17 amino acids. V dropped 5 bases and J dropped 0; count of bases not matched to a gene: 9. CDR3 nucleotides: TGTGCCAGCAGCCACAGACAGGGGTTGAACTCTGGAAACACCATATATTTT. Protein sequence: CASSHRQGLNSGNTIYF.

V is TRBV4-1 and J is TRBJ2-3; D is unclear. The V gene's germline CDR1 is MGHRA and CDR2 YSYEKL. V was trimmed by 3 bases and J by 8 bases, leaving 12 bases between them. The CDR3 is 13 amino acids. The CDR3 DNA reads as TGCGCCAGCAGCCAGGCAGAGAGTGGTACGCAGTATTTT. It codes for CASSQAESGTQYF.

This rearrangement joins TRBV18 to TRBJ1-5, with TRBD1 matching over 8 bases. CDR3 length: 17 amino acids. The V gene's germline CDR1 is KGHSH and CDR2 LQKENI. V was pared by 3 bases and J by 6 bases, with 13 bases of the junction left unmatched. The CDR3 here is CASSPPRAGGYGQPQHF. The CDR3 coding sequence is TGTGCCAGCTCACCCCCCCGAGCAGGGGGCTACGGTCAGCCCCAGCATTTT.

The chain carries TRBV25-1 and TRBJ2-7, with D perhaps matching TRBD1 (6 bases). The CDR3 consists of 15 residues. CDR1 MGHDK and CDR2 SYGVNS come from the germline V gene. The V end lost 3 bases, the J end lost 0 bases, and 12 bases lay between the germline ends. The CDR3 spells CASSEDRLSSYEQYF. The CDR3 DNA reads TGTGCCAGCAGTGAGGACAGACTGAGCTCCTACGAGCAGTACTTC.

This clone occurred once. The V and J genes are TRBV5-1 and TRBJ2-7; D uncertain. In germline, CDR1 is SGHRS, CDR2 YFSETQ. The CDR3 is made up of 14 amino acids. The V gene lost 3 bases and the J gene lost 0 bases, with 10 bases spanning the gap. The CDR3 protein is CASSSRSPSYEQYF. As DNA, the CDR3 is TGCGCCAGCAGCTCCAGGTCCCCCTCCTACGAGCAGTACTTC.

This chain links TRBV6-6 with TRBJ1-1, with D possibly being TRBD1 (6 bases). The germline V and J ends were trimmed by 4 bases and 3 bases, with 9 bases remaining between them. CDR1 and CDR2 (germline): MNHNY, SVGAGI (reference sequence). This CDR3 is built from 13 residues. This CDR3 reads CASSWDKYTEAFF. The CDR3 DNA reads TGTGCCAGCAGTTGGGACAAATACACTGAAGCTTTCTTT.

This chain links TRBV7-9 with TRBJ2-7, with D tentatively TRBD1 (6 bases). This CDR3 comprises 15 residues. Germline assignment: CDR1 SEHNR and CDR2 FQNEAQ (reference sequence). Trimming removed 2 bases from V and 6 bases from J, with 17 bases in between. CDR3 protein: CASSLRGQIDSEQYF. CDR3 nucleotides: TGTGCCAGCAGCTTACGCGGACAGATCGACTCCGAGCAGTACTTC. Full variable domain (remainder filled in from reference TRBV7-9 and TRBJ2-7): DTGVSQNPRHKITKRGQNVTFRCDPISEHNRLYWYRQTLGQGPEFLTYFQNEAQLEKSRLLSDRFSAERPKGSFSTLEIQRTEQGDSAMYLCASSLRGQIDSEQYFGPGTRLTVT.

The V gene is TRBV30, the J gene TRBJ2-1; 10 positions match TRBD2. V shed 2 bases and J 4 bases; nucleotides not matched to a gene: 8. Germline values: CDR1 GTSNPN, CDR2 SVGIG (reference sequence). This CDR3 comprises 16 residues. The CDR3 sequence: CAWSTNSGGDYNEQFF. CDR3 DNA sequence: TGTGCCTGGAGTACTAACAGCGGGGGGGATTACAATGAGCAGTTCTTC.

V and J are TRBV27 and TRBJ2-7; 7 bases match TRBD2. Germline CDR1 is MNHEY and CDR2 is SMNVEV (reference sequence). The J segment lost 2 bases and the V segment lost 3 bases, leaving 7 bases of the junction unmatched. The CDR3 covers 15 residues. CDR3 loop: CASSLGGTRAYEQYF. The CDR3 DNA reads as TGTGCCAGCAGTTTGGGAGGGACTCGCGCCTACGAGCAGTACTTC.

This chain joins TRBV5-6 and TRBJ1-5; TRBD1 might be the D (6 bases). The CDR3 is made up of 15 amino acids. V shed 5 bases and J shed 3 bases, with 15 bases lying between them. Per the germline V gene, CDR1 is SGHDT and CDR2 is YYEEEE. The CDR3 reads CASSQGLGDNQPQHF. CDR3 coding DNA: TGTGCCAGCAGTCAGGGGCTGGGTGACAATCAGCCCCAGCATTTT. Complete variable domain (other parts from reference TRBV5-6 and TRBJ1-5): DAGVTQSPTHLIKTRGQQVTLRCSPKSGHDTVSWYQQALGQGPQFIFQYYEEEERQRGNFPDRFSGHQFPNYSSELNVNALLLGDSALYLCASSQGLGDNQPQHFGDGTRLSIL.

The chain joins TRBV6-6 to TRBJ1-5; 8 bases match TRBD1. Germline V gene lookup returns CDR1 MNHNY and CDR2 SVGAGI (reference sequence). Losses at the gene ends were 7 bases for V and 6 bases for J; bases not matched to a gene: 8. The CDR3 loop spans 14 amino acids. The CDR3 loop reads CASIQDRVGQPQHF. In DNA, the CDR3 is TGTGCCAGCATACAGGACAGGGTGGGTCAGCCCCAGCATTTT.

The V gene is TRBV18, the J gene TRBJ2-1; D may be TRBD1 or TRBD2 (5 bases each). Trimming removed 1 base at V and 5 bases at J, with 15 bases between. The germline V gene encodes CDR1 KGHSH and CDR2 LQKENI. The CDR3 runs to 16 residues. CDR3 sequence reads: CASSPLGTEYNNEQFF. The CDR3 DNA follows: TGTGCCAGCTCACCACTAGGGACGGAGTATAACAATGAGCAGTTCTTC.

The sample holds a few counts of this clone. The chain uses TRBV15 and TRBJ1-1, with D unclear. V lost 8 bases, J lost 1 base, and 8 bases lay in between. CDR1 and CDR2 (germline): LNHNV, YYDKDF (reference sequence). This CDR3 spans 12 amino acids. DNA of the CDR3: TGTGCCACCTCCAGGCGGAACACTGAAGCTTTCTTT. This sequence encodes CATSRRNTEAFF.

The gene calls are TRBV6-5 and TRBJ2-1, with 8 bases aligning to TRBD1. The J segment lost 8 bases and the V segment lost 7 bases, leaving 7 bases of the junction unmatched. Per the germline V gene, CDR1 is MNHEY and CDR2 is SVGAGI. The CDR3 is 13 amino acids. The CDR3 nucleotides read TGTGCCAGCAAGAGGACAGGGAACGATGAGCAGTTCTTC. Protein sequence: CASKRTGNDEQFF.

The V gene is TRBV30, the J gene TRBJ2-1; D is possibly TRBD1 (6 bases). Germline V lookup: CDR1 GTSNPN, CDR2 SVGIG (reference sequence). The CDR3 is 12 amino acids. Trimming stripped 2 bases from V and 8 bases from J, with 10 bases between. CDR3 in DNA: TGTGCCTGGAGTATAGGGGGAGATGAGCAGTTCTTC. Amino acids: CAWSIGGDEQFF.

The gene calls are TRBV5-1 and TRBJ2-1; 7 positions agree with TRBD1. With V trimmed by 0 bases and J by 5 bases, 2 bases remained unmatched. This CDR3 comprises 14 residues. The germline CDR1 and CDR2 sequences are SGHRS and YFSETQ. The CDR3 DNA sequence: TGCGCCAGCAGCTTGGCAGGGGGACACAATGAGCAGTTCTTC. Translated: CASSLAGGHNEQFF.

This clone turned up a few times. The rearrangement links TRBV6-5 to TRBJ2-7; 9 bases agree with TRBD1. J was trimmed by 1 base and V by 2 bases; bases with no gene match: 6. The CDR3 covers 16 residues. CDR1 MNHEY and CDR2 SVGAGI come from the germline V gene. CDR3 bases: TGTGCCAGCAGTTACGGAACCGGGACAGGGTCCTACGAGCAGTACTTC. It encodes CASSYGTGTGSYEQYF.

The chain recombines TRBV6-5 with TRBJ2-3, with 11 bases matching TRBD1. Looked up from germline, CDR1 is MNHEY and CDR2 is SVGAGI. This CDR3 region has 15 residues. V lost 6 bases, J lost 8 bases, and 10 bases stayed unmatched. The CDR3 here is CASRKKGQGVGTQYF. The CDR3 coding sequence is TGTGCCAGCAGAAAAAAGGGACAGGGGGTCGGTACGCAGTATTTT.

The genes are TRBV2 and TRBJ2-2; 9 bases line up with TRBD1. There are 15 residues in the CDR3. With 4 bases clipped from V and 5 bases from J, the junction kept 5 bases outside the gene matches. Germline V CDR1 and CDR2: SNHLY, FYNNEI. The DNA of the CDR3 is TGTGCCAGCAGTGGTGGGACAGGGTTTACCGGGGAGCTGTTTTTT. The encoded protein is CASSGGTGFTGELFF.

The CDR3 nucleotides read TGCGCCAGCAGGCCTGGGACAGGGGAAGAGACCCAGTACTTC. This gives the protein CASRPGTGEETQYF. This chain uses TRBV4-1 with TRBJ2-5; 10 nucleotides agree with TRBD1. The CDR3 has 14 residues. V lost 6 bases and J lost 3; bases outside the gene matches: 4. Germline CDR1 reads MGHRA; CDR2 reads YSYEKL.

This clone was detected once. The chain employs TRBV9 and TRBJ2-7; D could derive from TRBD1 or TRBD2 (5 bases each). V lost 2 bases and J 0 bases, leaving 12 bases between the germline ends. This CDR3 is built from 15 residues. Germline V gene data show CDR1 as SGDLS and CDR2 as YYNGEE. The CDR3 loop is CASSVGEGASYEQYF. The DNA for the CDR3 is TGTGCCAGCAGCGTCGGGGAAGGGGCCTCCTACGAGCAGTACTTC.

The chain joins TRBV25-1 to TRBJ2-5, with 9 positions matching TRBD2. Trimming removed 4 bases from V and 4 bases from J; junction bases left unmatched: 4. This CDR3 has 14 residues. The germline V gene has CDR1 MGHDK and CDR2 SYGVNS. CDR3 amino acids: CASSGLAGTETQYF. CDR3 nucleotides: TGTGCCAGCAGTGGCCTAGCGGGGACAGAGACCCAGTACTTC. Combining the CDR3 with reference TRBV25-1 and TRBJ2-5 gives the whole variable domain EADIYQTPRYLVIGTGKKITLECSQTMGHDKMYWYQQDPGMELHLIHYSYGVNSTEKGDLSSESTVSRIRTEHFPLTLESARPSHTSQYLCASSGLAGTETQYFGPGTRLLVL.